The clone carrying this T cell receptor (beta chain) was seen repeatedly, ten times or more. Antigen unknown. This record comes from a study of regulatory T cells in long-lasting Graves disease. CDR3-region Arm-PCR and iRepertoire HTBI primers produced the TCR beta libraries. TCRdb used MiXCR to reprocess the multiplex PCR reads, holding one entry per CDR3 protein. The table records 350,000 to 450,000 distinct CDR3 sequences, approximately 22% of them present only once. Study-wide results and caveats: TCR diversity in persistent Graves' patients was below that of newly diagnosed ones.

This sample's time point: persistent/refractory GD, antithyroid drugs over 5 years with positive TRAb. Following extraction of RNA from PBMCs, that RNA was used to make the TCR library. As a group, patients came from one endocrinology department in Xi'an, China. The CDR3 covers 12 residues. Germline lookup yields CDR1 LGHDT and CDR2 YNNKEL (reference sequence). Trimming left V 1 base short and J 5 bases short, with 5 bases between. The TCR sequence derives from a female donor with Graves disease. The sample consisted of peripheral blood mononuclear cells (PBMCs), taken when the disease was refractory, from a patient treated with antithyroid drugs. The genes are TRBV3-1 and TRBJ1-2; D is uncertain. The CDR3 loop reads CASSQADYGYTF. The CDR3 DNA follows: TGTGCCAGCAGCCAAGCGGATTATGGCTACACCTTC.